The rows below give T cell receptor beta chains drawn from one sample of a study of T cell responses to AZD1222 COVID-19 vaccine. Sequencing used immunoSEQ multiplex PCR; TCRdb keeps in-frame clones, though not all of them. This table has 50,000 or so clones, roughly 88% appearing once. Sequenced here: peripheral blood, sampled on day 0 of AZD1222 vaccination. The receptors were sampled from an adult in good health. CDR3s leave out the opening cysteine and the closing phenylalanine or tryptophan. The D gene is left open where the match is weak. Some rows mark clone size as missing; the rest say once, few, many or name a class of expanded clone.

j_gene: TRBJ2-7; abundance: .; d_gene: .; v_gene: TRBV19; CDR3aa: ASSIARANEQY
j_gene: TRBJ1-2; abundance: .; d_gene: .; v_gene: TRBV7-9; CDR3aa: ASSFQDVRGGYT
j_gene: TRBJ1-6; abundance: .; d_gene: .; v_gene: TRBV2; CDR3aa: ASRSRGGNSPLH
j_gene: TRBJ2-1; abundance: .; d_gene: TRBD2; v_gene: TRBV3-1/TRBV3-2; CDR3aa: ASSQELLAGYNEQF
j_gene: TRBJ1-1; abundance: .; d_gene: .; v_gene: TRBV7-2; CDR3aa: ASRPGGGGRTEAF
j_gene: TRBJ2-5; abundance: .; d_gene: TRBD2; v_gene: TRBV7-9; CDR3aa: ASSLGLAGGNQETQY
j_gene: TRBJ2-5; abundance: .; d_gene: TRBD2; v_gene: TRBV19; CDR3aa: ASSGLVGKETQY
j_gene: TRBJ2-3; abundance: .; d_gene: .; v_gene: TRBV11-3; CDR3aa: ASSPGSGLQSTDTQY
j_gene: TRBJ2-2; abundance: .; d_gene: .; v_gene: TRBV7-2; CDR3aa: ASSLPPGGTGELF
j_gene: TRBJ2-5; abundance: .; d_gene: .; v_gene: TRBV6-5; CDR3aa: ASRDPLETQY
j_gene: TRBJ1-3; abundance: .; d_gene: .; v_gene: TRBV30; CDR3aa: AWGGSGNTIY
j_gene: TRBJ2-5; abundance: .; d_gene: .; v_gene: TRBV3-1/TRBV3-2; CDR3aa: ASSLPGNSQY
j_gene: TRBJ1-1; abundance: .; d_gene: .; v_gene: TRBV19; CDR3aa: ASSPWTENTEAF
j_gene: TRBJ2-1; abundance: .; d_gene: TRBD2; v_gene: TRBV30; CDR3aa: AWSGLAVYNEQF
j_gene: TRBJ2-2; abundance: .; d_gene: TRBD2; v_gene: TRBV9; CDR3aa: ASSPAGASGRANTGELF
j_gene: TRBJ2-5; abundance: .; d_gene: TRBD2; v_gene: TRBV5-6; CDR3aa: ASFIAGGPETQY
j_gene: TRBJ1-1; abundance: .; d_gene: TRBD1; v_gene: TRBV18; CDR3aa: ASSPSTGTIGNTEAF
j_gene: TRBJ1-1; abundance: few; d_gene: .; v_gene: TRBV29-1; CDR3aa: SVQGQLDTEAF
j_gene: TRBJ2-5; abundance: .; d_gene: .; v_gene: TRBV9; CDR3aa: ASSPGKATAGETQY
j_gene: TRBJ1-5; abundance: .; d_gene: TRBD1; v_gene: TRBV24-1; CDR3aa: ATSEGGGSNQPQH
j_gene: TRBJ1-1; abundance: .; d_gene: .; v_gene: TRBV5-8; CDR3aa: ASSPRGTEAF
j_gene: TRBJ1-4; abundance: .; d_gene: .; v_gene: TRBV19; CDR3aa: ASSLRVFNEKLF
j_gene: TRBJ2-1; abundance: .; d_gene: .; v_gene: TRBV29-1; CDR3aa: SARMGALNEQF
j_gene: TRBJ1-5; abundance: once; d_gene: .; v_gene: TRBV30; CDR3aa: AWSEGEQPQH
j_gene: TRBJ2-1; abundance: .; d_gene: .; v_gene: TRBV4-2; CDR3aa: ASSQGPGGEQF